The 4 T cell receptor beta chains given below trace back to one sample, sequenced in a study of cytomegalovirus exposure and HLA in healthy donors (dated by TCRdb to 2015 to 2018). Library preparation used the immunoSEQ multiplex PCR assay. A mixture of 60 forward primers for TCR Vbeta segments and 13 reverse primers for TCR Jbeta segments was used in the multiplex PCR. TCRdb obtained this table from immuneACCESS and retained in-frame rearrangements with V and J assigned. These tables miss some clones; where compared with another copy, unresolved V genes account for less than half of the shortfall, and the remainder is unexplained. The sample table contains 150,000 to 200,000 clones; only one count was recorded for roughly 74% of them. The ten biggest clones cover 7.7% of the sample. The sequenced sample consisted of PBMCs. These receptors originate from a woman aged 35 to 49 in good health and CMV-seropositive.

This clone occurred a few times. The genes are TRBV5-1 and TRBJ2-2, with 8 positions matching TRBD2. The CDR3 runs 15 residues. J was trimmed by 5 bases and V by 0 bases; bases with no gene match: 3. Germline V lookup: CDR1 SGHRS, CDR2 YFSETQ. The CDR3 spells CASSLASSGTGELFF. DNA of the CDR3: TGCGCCAGCAGCTTGGCGTCTAGCGGGACCGGGGAGCTGTTTTTT.

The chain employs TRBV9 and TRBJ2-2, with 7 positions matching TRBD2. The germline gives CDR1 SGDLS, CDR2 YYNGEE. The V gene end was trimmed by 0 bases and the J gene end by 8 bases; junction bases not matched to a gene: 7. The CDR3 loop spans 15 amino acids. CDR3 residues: CASSVGLAGEGELFF. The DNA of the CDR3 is TGTGCCAGCAGCGTAGGCCTGGCGGGAGAGGGGGAGCTGTTTTTT.

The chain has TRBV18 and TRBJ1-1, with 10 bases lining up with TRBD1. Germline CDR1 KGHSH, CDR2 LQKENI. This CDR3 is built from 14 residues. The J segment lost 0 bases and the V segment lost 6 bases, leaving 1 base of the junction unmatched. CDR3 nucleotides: TGTGCCAGCTCGGGACAGGGGATGAACACTGAAGCTTTCTTT. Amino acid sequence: CASSGQGMNTEAFF.

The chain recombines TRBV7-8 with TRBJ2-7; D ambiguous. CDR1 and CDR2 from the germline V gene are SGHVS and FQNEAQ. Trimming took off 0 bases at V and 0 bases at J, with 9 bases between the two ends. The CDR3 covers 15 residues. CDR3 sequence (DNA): TGTGCCAGCAGCTTAGCCGGCGGTTTCTCCTACGAGCAGTACTTC. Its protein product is CASSLAGGFSYEQYF.